Listed below are T cell receptor beta chains from one sample, sequenced in a study of T cell changes during pregnancy in multiple sclerosis. Clones were read by immunoSEQ multiplex PCR, and TCRdb kept only the in-frame ones, dropping some. The data contain 35,000 or so clones, around 90% of them seen just once; the ten biggest clones take up roughly 0.45%. Sequenced material: CD4+ T cells from peripheral blood mononuclear cells, taken after pregnancy. These receptors originate from a female donor with multiple sclerosis, enrolled in a pregnancy study. Both conserved end residues are part of each CDR3. The D gene is left open where the match is weak. Size is stated for part of the rows, as once, few or many counts, or as a class when the clone is expanded.

>TRBV5-1|TRBD1|-|TRBJ1-1
CASSGRQGAGTEAFF
TGCGCCAGCAGCGGTAGACAGGGGGCAGGAACTGAAGCTTTCTTT
>TRBV27|-|few|TRBJ1-2
CASSSRDNYGYTF
TGTGCCAGCAGTTCCAGGGATAACTATGGCTACACCTTC
>TRBV19|TRBD1|-|TRBJ2-7
CASSVLQGRYEQYF
TGTGCCAGTAGTGTCTTACAGGGGCGCTACGAGCAGTACTTC
>TRBV11-2|TRBD2|-|TRBJ2-3
CASSLDSARGDLTDTQYF
TGTGCCAGCAGCTTAGATAGTGCGCGGGGGGACCTCACAGATACGCAGTATTTT
>TRBV29-1|TRBD2|-|TRBJ2-2
CSARLAGFTGELFF
TGCAGCGCTCGACTAGCGGGGTTCACCGGGGAGCTGTTTTTT
>TRBV6-5|TRBD1|-|TRBJ2-7
CASSGTGRSSYEQYF
TGTGCCAGCAGCGGGACAGGGAGGAGCTCCTACGAGCAGTACTTC
>TRBV5-1|-|-|TRBJ2-7
CASRLVASSYEQYF
TGCGCCAGTCGACTAGTCGCTAGTTCCTACGAGCAGTACTTC
>TRBV6-5|-|-|TRBJ1-6
CASSLEDNNSPLHF
TGTGCCAGCAGTTTGGAGGATAACAATTCACCCCTCCACTTT
>TRBV19|TRBD1|-|TRBJ2-5
CASRRTGGGETQYF
TGTGCCAGTAGACGGACAGGGGGCGGGGAGACCCAGTACTTC
>TRBV5-1|-|-|TRBJ2-5
CASSLDTRQETQYF
TGCGCCAGCAGCTTGGACACCCGCCAAGAGACCCAGTACTTC
>TRBV7-9|-|-|TRBJ1-1
CASSLVVRGTEAFF
TGTGCCAGCAGCTTAGTAGTTCGGGGCACTGAAGCTTTCTTT